The clone carrying this T cell receptor beta chain was seen a handful of times. Its matching antigen is unknown. The sample belongs to a study of blood T cells in healthy people across ages. Whole-study results and caveats: A roughly linear age-dependent decrease characterized TCR beta diversity per million T cells.

The use of a sample-barcoded 5' primer and a J-beta primer mix characterized a second PCR of roughly 7 to 11 cycles. A tag from a template-switch adaptor with 12 random nucleotides marked each cDNA molecule. TCRdb re-analysed the 5' RACE reads in MiXCR, keeping a single row per CDR3 protein. This table holds some 1,000,000 distinct CDR3 sequences, about 25% found once. These same records also appear under a second study, on T cells of mothers and their children. As that report states: The study found thymic selection shapes TCR recombination output similarly in related and unrelated pairs.

The sequencing input was blood. The origin of this receptor is a girl between 2 and 10 years old in good health.

The CDR3 DNA reads as TGTGCCACCGGGGGTCCCGGGGAACCCTACGAGCAGTACTTC. It specifies CATGGPGEPYEQYF. The genes are TRBV6-1 and TRBJ2-5, with a possible D match to TRBD2 (6 bases). Near its end, the DNA agrees better with TRBJ2-7, so the J call may be wrong. The CDR3 is 14 amino acids. The germline V gene encodes CDR1 MNHNS and CDR2 SASEGT.